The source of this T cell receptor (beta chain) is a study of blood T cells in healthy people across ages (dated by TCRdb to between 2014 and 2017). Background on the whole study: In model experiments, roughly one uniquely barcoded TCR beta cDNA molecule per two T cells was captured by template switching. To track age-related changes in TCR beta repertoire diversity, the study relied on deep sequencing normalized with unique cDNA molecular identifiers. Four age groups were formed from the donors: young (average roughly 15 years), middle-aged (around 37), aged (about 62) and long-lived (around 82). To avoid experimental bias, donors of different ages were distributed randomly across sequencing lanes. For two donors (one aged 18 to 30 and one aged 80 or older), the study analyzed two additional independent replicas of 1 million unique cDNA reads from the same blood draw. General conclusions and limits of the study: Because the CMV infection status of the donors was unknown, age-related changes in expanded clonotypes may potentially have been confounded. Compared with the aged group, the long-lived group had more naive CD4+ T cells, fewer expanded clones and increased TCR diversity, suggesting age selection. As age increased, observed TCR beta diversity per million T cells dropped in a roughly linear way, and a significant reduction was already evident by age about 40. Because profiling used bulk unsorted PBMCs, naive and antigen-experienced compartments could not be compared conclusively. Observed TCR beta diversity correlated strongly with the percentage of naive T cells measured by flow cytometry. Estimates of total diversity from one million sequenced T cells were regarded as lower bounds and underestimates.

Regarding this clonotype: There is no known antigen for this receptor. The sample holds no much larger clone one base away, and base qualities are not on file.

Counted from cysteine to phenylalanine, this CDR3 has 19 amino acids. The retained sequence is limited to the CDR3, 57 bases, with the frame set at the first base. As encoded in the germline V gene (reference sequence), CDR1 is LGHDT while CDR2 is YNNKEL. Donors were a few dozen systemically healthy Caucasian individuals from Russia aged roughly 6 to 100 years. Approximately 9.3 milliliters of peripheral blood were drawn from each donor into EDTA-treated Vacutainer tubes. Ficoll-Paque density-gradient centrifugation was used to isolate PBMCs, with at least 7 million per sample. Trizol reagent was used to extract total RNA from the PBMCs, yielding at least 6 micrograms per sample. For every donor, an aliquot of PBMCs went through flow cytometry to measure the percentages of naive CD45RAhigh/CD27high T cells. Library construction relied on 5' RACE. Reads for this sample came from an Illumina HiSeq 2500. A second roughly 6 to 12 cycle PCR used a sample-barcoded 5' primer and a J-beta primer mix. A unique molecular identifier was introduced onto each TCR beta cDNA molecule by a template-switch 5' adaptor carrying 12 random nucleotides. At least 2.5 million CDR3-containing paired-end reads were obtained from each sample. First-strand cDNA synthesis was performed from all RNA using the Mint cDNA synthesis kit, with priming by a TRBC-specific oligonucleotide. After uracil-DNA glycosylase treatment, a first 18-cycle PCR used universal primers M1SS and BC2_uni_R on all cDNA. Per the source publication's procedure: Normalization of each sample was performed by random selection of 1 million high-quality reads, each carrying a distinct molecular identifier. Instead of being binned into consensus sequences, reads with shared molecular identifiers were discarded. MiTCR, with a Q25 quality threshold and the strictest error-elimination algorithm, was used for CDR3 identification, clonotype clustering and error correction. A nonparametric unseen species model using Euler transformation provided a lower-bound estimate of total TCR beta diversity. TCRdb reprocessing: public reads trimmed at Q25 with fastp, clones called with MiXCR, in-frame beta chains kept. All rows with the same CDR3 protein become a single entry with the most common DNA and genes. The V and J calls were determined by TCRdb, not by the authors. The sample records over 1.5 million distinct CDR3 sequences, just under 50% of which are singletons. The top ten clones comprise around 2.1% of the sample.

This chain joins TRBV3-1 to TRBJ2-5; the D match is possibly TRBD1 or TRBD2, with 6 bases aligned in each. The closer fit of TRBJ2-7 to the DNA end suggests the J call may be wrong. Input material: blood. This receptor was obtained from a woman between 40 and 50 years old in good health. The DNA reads TGTGCCAGCAGCCCCGTTCTTTTGGGGGGCGGGCGTCTCACCTACGAGCAGTACTTC. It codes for CASSPVLLGGGRLTYEQYF.